This TCR beta chain emerged from a study of cytomegalovirus exposure and HLA in healthy donors. Researchers ran the PCR with 60 Vbeta and 13 Jbeta primers. The method was immunoSEQ multiplex PCR; TCRdb's version includes in-frame clones alone and lacks a portion of them. The sample holds around 190,000 clones; 75% to 85% are singletons and the top ten take approximately 2.2%. Trimming took off 4 bases at V and 8 bases at J, with 12 bases between the two ends. CDR3 size: 13 residues. Germline assignment: CDR1 SEHNR and CDR2 FQNEAQ (reference sequence). Source material: PBMCs. The rearrangement uses TRBV7-9 and TRBJ2-1; the D gene is possibly TRBD2 (5 bases). This clonotype originated in a woman between 50 and 59 years old in good health and CMV-seronegative. This CDR3 is CASSSSYGDEQFF. The CDR3 DNA follows: TGTGCCAGCAGCTCTTCGTACGGGGATGAGCAGTTCTTC.